This TCR beta chain stems from a study of shared clonotypes between healthy human individuals. The CDR3 spans 15 residues. CDR1 and CDR2 (germline): MNHNS, SASEGT. V gave up 6 bases and J gave up 2 bases; unmatched junction bases: 8. TCRdb's table, derived via immunoSEQ multiplex PCR, lists solely in-frame clones and lacks some. This repertoire shows approximately 2.3 million clones, more than 80% found once; its top ten account for under 0.45%. About this clone itself: What it binds is not known.

Overall study findings and caveats: Naive subsets typically showed greater estimated richness than memory subsets.

The source material was naive CD4+ T cells from PBMCs. Stated subset: CD45RA+ positively selected. The TCR was taken from a man between 18 and 35 years old in good health. Some clones in this sample may be carry-over from other donors' samples. V and J are TRBV6-1 and TRBJ2-7; 9 bases map to TRBD1. The CDR3 bases are TGTGCCAGCAGACGAGGACAGGGGACCACCTACGAGCAGTACTTC. Translation: CASRRGQGTTYEQYF.